Following are 18 T cell receptor beta chains from one sample sequenced in a study of spatial heterogeneity in lung cancer. General observations from the study: In tumors, expanded intratumoral alpha and beta TCR counts tracked mutation counts.

MiXCR, run by TCRdb on the 5' RACE reads, gives a single entry per CDR3 protein. The sample lists about 13,000 distinct CDR3 sequences; 5.6% were seen once. Antigen specificity for these receptors is unknown. Time point: sample taken at primary tumor resection. The specimen comprised lung tumor tissue, sampled at surgery. These receptors were taken from a female donor with early-stage non-small cell lung cancer.

Ten or more counts support this clonotype. A library made for alpha chains picked up this beta chain off target, so its size means little. This chain joins TRBV10-2 and TRBJ1-4; D is ambiguous. Germline V gene sequence: CDR1 WSHSY, CDR2 SAAADI. Trimming left V 6 bases short and J 0 bases short, with 8 bases between. The CDR3 extends over 14 amino acids. CDR3 amino acids: CASRTGATNEKLFF. The CDR3 DNA follows: TGCGCCAGCAGGACGGGAGCAACTAATGAAAAACTGTTTTTT.

The table lists this clonotype with many counts. One end of the junction varies from germline; a read error may be responsible. With the library built for alpha chains, this beta chain is off target and its frequency is not meaningful. This rearrangement joins TRBV7-7 to TRBJ1-6; a weak D match, TRBD1 (6 bases). Germline V gene lookup returns CDR1 SSHAT and CDR2 FNYEAQ (reference sequence). The CDR3 has 13 amino acids. The CDR3 loop reads CASSLVEGAPLHF. The CDR3 DNA reads TGTGCTAGCAGCTTGGTAGAGGGGGCACCCCTCCACTTT.

This clonotype was observed many times. This beta chain is an unintended read in a library built for alpha chains; its size means little. The J gene is TRBJ1-1, the V gene TRBV6-5; the D is unclear. The V end was cut by 7 bases, the J end by 1 base, with 10 bases between. CDR3 length: 13 residues. Germline lookup yields CDR1 MNHEY and CDR2 SVGAGI. The CDR3 loop is CASNLRTNTEAFF. CDR3 nucleotide sequence: TGTGCCAGCAACCTACGCACGAACACTGAAGCTTTCTTT.

Within the sample, this clonotype is medium-sized. The library was built for alpha chains, so this beta chain is an off-target read and its size means little. The CDR3 sequence is CASSVVGANVLTF. The CDR3 DNA reads TGTGCCAGCAGCGTGGTCGGGGCCAACGTCCTGACTTTC. V is TRBV27 and J is TRBJ2-6; no firm D call. V lost 6 bases to trimming and J lost 4 bases, with 7 bases between them. Germline CDR1 is MNHEY and CDR2 is SMNVEV (reference sequence). The CDR3 spans 13 residues.

This clonotype has a count of ten or more. The junction departs from germline at one end; a sequencing error may be responsible. Found in a library prepared for alpha chains, this beta chain is an off-target read, and its abundance has little meaning. This chain connects TRBV3-1 to TRBJ2-7; the D gene is possibly TRBD1 (6 bases). Germline values: CDR1 LGHDT, CDR2 YNNKEL (reference sequence). This CDR3 is 14 amino acids long. The CDR3 DNA reads TGTGCCAGCACCCAAGGGGGACGTTCGTACGAGCAGTACTTC. Translation: CASTQGGRSYEQYF.

Relative to its sample, this clonotype is medium-sized. This beta chain appears as a stray read in a library generated for alpha chains; its size is not informative. This chain connects TRBV29-1 to TRBJ2-2, with a weak D call TRBD1 (5 bases). The CDR3 runs 13 residues. V was shortened by 5 bases and J by 4 bases, with 11 bases between the two germline ends. Germline V CDR1 and CDR2: SQVTM, ANQGSEA. The CDR3 here is CSVNQGGTGELFF. DNA of the CDR3: TGCAGCGTTAACCAGGGCGGCACCGGGGAGCTGTTTTTT.

This clonotype was found many times. The library was designed around alpha chains, so this beta chain is a stray read whose abundance carries little weight. The J gene is TRBJ2-1, the V gene TRBV4-2; unclear D gene. The V gene's germline CDR1 is LGHNA and CDR2 YNFKEQ. The CDR3 runs to 14 residues. V dropped 0 bases and J dropped 9 bases, with 12 bases sitting between them. The CDR3 region is CASSQDRLDAEQFF. The CDR3, as DNA: TGTGCCAGCAGCCAAGATCGGCTAGATGCTGAGCAGTTCTTC.

This clonotype was recorded at least ten times. Being off target in a library aimed at alpha chains, this beta chain has a size of little meaning. The gene calls are TRBV10-3 and TRBJ2-3; TRBD1 might be the D (6 bases). The germline V gene has CDR1 ENHRY and CDR2 SYGVKD. The CDR3 runs to 13 residues. The V gene lost 6 bases and the J gene lost 4 bases, with 11 bases spanning the gap. The CDR3 sequence is CAISDRISDTQYF. CDR3 coding DNA: TGTGCCATCAGCGACAGGATCTCAGATACGCAGTATTTT.

This clonotype is judged medium-sized. This beta chain is an off-target read within a library intended for alpha chains, so its frequency means little. The chain combines TRBV6-2 or TRBV6-3 with TRBJ1-2; 7 bases match TRBD1. Germline V gene data show CDR1 as MNHEY and CDR2 as SVGEGT. Trimming removed 9 bases from V and 2 bases from J; junction bases left unmatched: 3. CDR3 size: 12 residues. The CDR3 sequence is CASRDSNYGYTF. CDR3 nucleotides: TGTGCCAGTCGGGACAGCAACTATGGCTACACCTTC.

This clonotype was counted at least ten times. In a library made to pick up alpha chains, this beta chain is a stray read with a size that means little. The rearrangement links TRBV28 to TRBJ1-2; 7 positions match TRBD1. V dropped 5 bases and J dropped 4; count of bases not matched to a gene: 10. CDR1 and CDR2 (germline): MDHEN, SYDVKM. CDR3 length: 15 amino acids. In DNA, the CDR3 is TGTGCCAGCAGTCAAACAGGGGACCGCCTCTATGGCTACACCTTC. This sequence encodes CASSQTGDRLYGYTF.

This clonotype was counted many times. This beta chain slipped into a library made for alpha chains as a stray read, so its size is not meaningful. The chain recombines TRBV6-2 or TRBV6-3 with TRBJ2-2; D gene unclear. This CDR3 contains 13 residues. Per germline, CDR1 MNHEY and CDR2 SVGEGT. The V and J ends lost 5 bases and 5 bases respectively, with 9 bases between them. CDR3 residues: CASSQSWTGELFF. For the CDR3, the DNA is TGTGCCAGCAGTCAGTCTTGGACCGGGGAGCTGTTTTTT.

This clonotype was found many times. The library was prepared for alpha chains; this beta chain is a stray read, so its frequency means little. The rearrangement uses TRBV7-9 and TRBJ2-3, with 7 bases identical to TRBD2. V lost 4 bases and J lost 1; bases outside the gene matches: 8. Germline-derived CDR1 and CDR2 are SEHNR and FQNEAQ (reference sequence). The CDR3 is made up of 16 amino acids. The CDR3 nucleotides are TGTGCCAGCAGCTCCTATGGGACTACGGGCACAGATACGCAGTATTTT. This gives the protein CASSSYGTTGTDTQYF.

This clonotype is labeled as medium-sized. Since it is a stray read in a library aimed at alpha chains, this beta chain has a size that is not meaningful. V gene TRBV12-3 or TRBV12-4 combines with J gene TRBJ1-6; no firm D call. The CDR3 extends over 12 amino acids. V dropped 6 bases and J dropped 10 bases, with 10 bases sitting between them. The CDR3 DNA follows: TGTGCCAGCAGCGGAGGGAGATCACCCCTCCACTTT. It encodes CASSGGRSPLHF.

In this sample, this clonotype turned up many times. Because the library targeted alpha chains, this beta chain is an off-target read whose size means little. The chain has TRBV7-9 and TRBJ2-1; TRBD2 matches at 7 bases. This CDR3 is 15 amino acids long. V was pared by 5 bases and J by 4 bases, with 8 bases of the junction left unmatched. Germline V CDR1 and CDR2: SEHNR, FQNEAQ (reference sequence). The CDR3 loop reads CASSKTSPNYNEQFF. The CDR3 nucleotides read TGTGCCAGCAGCAAGACTAGCCCTAATTACAATGAGCAGTTCTTC.

As to this clonotype: Little can be read into the size of this beta chain, an off-target read in a library designed for alpha chains. The V and J genes are TRBV15 and TRBJ2-1, with D unresolved. The germline V gene has CDR1 LNHNV and CDR2 YYDKDF (reference sequence). This CDR3 region has 14 residues. V was clipped by 0 bases and J by 6 bases, with 9 bases between them. In DNA, the CDR3 is TGTGCCACCAGCAGAGATAGGGCGGCCAATGAGCAGTTCTTC. It yields the protein CATSRDRAANEQFF. Supplemented by reference TRBV15 and TRBJ2-1, the full variable domain reads DAMVIQNPRYQVTQFGKPVTLSCSQTLNHNVMYWYQQKSSQAPKLLFHYYDKDFNNEADTPDNFQSRRPNTSFCFLDIRSPGLGDTAMYLCATSRDRAANEQFFGPGTRLTVL.

In its sample, this clonotype is medium-sized. With the library built for alpha chains, this beta chain is off target and its frequency is not meaningful. This chain uses TRBV12-3 or TRBV12-4 with TRBJ1-6; the D gene is possibly TRBD1 (5 bases). The CDR3 length is 14 residues. Trimming cost V 3 bases and J 7 bases, with 10 bases left between them. CDR3 coding DNA: TGTGCCAGCAGTTTGAGAGGGGAAAATTCACCCCTCCACTTT. It is translated as CASSLRGENSPLHF.

This clonotype came up many times. For a library built for alpha chains, this beta chain is a stray read; little rests on its size. This chain's CDR3 is CASRYQGASYGYTF. Here the CDR3 DNA reads TGTGCCAGCCGGTACCAGGGGGCGAGCTATGGCTACACCTTC. The rearrangement joins TRBV5-4 to TRBJ1-2; 8 positions match TRBD1. The V gene's germline CDR1 is SGHNT and CDR2 YYREEE (reference sequence). V shed 7 bases and J 4 bases; nucleotides not matched to a gene: 9. CDR3 length equals 14 residues.

This clonotype was seen at least ten times. The library was prepared for alpha chains; this beta chain is a stray read, so its frequency means little. This sequence joins TRBV10-3 and TRBJ2-7, with D hard to call. Germline CDR1 ENHRY, CDR2 SYGVKD. This CDR3 comprises 12 residues. V lost 4 bases and J 3 bases, leaving 7 bases between the germline ends. CDR3 sequence reads: CAISGSLYEQYF. The CDR3 DNA reads as TGTGCCATCAGTGGGTCCCTCTACGAGCAGTACTTC.